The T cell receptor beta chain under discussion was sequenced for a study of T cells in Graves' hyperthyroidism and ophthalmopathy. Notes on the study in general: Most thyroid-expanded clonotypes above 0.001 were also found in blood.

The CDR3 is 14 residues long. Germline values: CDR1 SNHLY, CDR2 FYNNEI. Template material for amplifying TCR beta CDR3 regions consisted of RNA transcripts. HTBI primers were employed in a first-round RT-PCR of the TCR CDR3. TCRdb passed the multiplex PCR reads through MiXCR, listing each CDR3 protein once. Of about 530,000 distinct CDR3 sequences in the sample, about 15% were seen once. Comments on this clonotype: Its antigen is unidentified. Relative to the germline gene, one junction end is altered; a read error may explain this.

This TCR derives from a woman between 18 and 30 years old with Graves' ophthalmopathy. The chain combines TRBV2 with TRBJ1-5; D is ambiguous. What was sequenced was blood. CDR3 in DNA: TGTGCCAGCAGTGATCGGGGAGGCAATCATCCCCAGCATTTT. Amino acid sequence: CASSDRGGNHPQHF.